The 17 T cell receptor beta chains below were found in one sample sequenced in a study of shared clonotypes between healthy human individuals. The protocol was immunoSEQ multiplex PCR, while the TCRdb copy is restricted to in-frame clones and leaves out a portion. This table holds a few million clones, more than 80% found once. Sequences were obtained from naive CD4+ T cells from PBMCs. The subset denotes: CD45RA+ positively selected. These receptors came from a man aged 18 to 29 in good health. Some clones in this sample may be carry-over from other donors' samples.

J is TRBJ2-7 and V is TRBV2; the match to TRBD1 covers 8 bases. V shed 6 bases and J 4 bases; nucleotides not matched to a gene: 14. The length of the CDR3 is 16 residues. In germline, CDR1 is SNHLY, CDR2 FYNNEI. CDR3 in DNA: TGTGCCAGCAGCCTCACGGGACAGGCGAACCCGTACGAGCAGTACTTC. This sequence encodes CASSLTGQANPYEQYF.

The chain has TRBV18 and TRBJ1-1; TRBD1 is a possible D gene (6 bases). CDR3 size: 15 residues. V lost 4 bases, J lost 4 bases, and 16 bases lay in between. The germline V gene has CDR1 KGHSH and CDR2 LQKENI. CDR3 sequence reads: CASSLGRGRITEAFF. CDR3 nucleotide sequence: TGTGCCAGCTCACTAGGTCGGGGGCGAATCACTGAAGCTTTCTTT.

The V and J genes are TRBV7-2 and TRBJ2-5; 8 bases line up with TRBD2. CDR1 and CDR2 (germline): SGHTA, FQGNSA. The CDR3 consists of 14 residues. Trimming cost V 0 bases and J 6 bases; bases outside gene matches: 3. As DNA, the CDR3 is TGTGCCAGCAGCTTAGCAGCGGGAGTAAAGACCCAGTACTTC. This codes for CASSLAAGVKTQYF.

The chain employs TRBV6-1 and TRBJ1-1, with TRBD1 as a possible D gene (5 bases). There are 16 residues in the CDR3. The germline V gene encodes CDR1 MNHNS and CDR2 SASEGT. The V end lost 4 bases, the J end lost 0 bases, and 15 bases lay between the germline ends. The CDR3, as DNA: TGTGCCAGCAGTGCCCTCAGGGAATCAGTGAACACTGAAGCTTTCTTT. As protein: CASSALRESVNTEAFF.

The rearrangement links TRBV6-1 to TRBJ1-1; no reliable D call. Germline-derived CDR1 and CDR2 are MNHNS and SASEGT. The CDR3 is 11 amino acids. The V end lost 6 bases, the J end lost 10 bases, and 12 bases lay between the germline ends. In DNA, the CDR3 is TGTGCCAGCAGGGACCCTAAGGGAGCTTTCTTT. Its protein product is CASRDPKGAFF.

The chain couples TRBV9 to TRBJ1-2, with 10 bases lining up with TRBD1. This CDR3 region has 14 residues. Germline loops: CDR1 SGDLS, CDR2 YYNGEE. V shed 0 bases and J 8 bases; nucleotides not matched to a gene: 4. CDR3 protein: CASSVVGTGVGYTF. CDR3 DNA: TGTGCCAGCAGCGTAGTAGGGACAGGGGTAGGCTACACCTTC.

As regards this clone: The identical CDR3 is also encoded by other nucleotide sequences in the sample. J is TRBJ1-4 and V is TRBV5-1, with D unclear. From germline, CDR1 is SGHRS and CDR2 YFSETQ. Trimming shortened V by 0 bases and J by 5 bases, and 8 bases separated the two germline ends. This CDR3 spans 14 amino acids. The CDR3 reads CASSLEGLNEKLFF. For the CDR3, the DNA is TGCGCCAGCAGCTTGGAAGGCCTCAATGAAAAACTGTTTTTT.

The chain's CDR3 is CSAVRQGGYTF. The CDR3, as DNA: TGCAGTGCCGTACGGCAGGGCGGCTACACCTTC. V is TRBV20-1 and J is TRBJ1-2, with TRBD1 as a possible D gene (5 bases). Germline CDR1 and CDR2: DFQATT and SNEGSKA (reference sequence). The CDR3 loop spans 11 amino acids. The ends were cut back, 6 bases at V and 8 bases at J, with 13 bases in the middle.

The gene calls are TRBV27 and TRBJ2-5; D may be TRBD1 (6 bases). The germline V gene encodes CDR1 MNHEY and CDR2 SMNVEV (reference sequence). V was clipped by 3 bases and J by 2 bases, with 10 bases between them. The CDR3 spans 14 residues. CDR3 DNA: TGTGCCAGCAGTTTCAACGGACAGCAAGAGACCCAGTACTTC. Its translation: CASSFNGQQETQYF.

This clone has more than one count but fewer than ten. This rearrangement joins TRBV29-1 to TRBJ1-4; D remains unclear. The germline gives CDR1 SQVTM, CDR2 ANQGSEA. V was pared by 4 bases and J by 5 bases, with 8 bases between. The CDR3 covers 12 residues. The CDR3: CSVGRPNEKLFF. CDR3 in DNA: TGCAGCGTTGGACGGCCCAATGAAAAACTGTTTTTT.

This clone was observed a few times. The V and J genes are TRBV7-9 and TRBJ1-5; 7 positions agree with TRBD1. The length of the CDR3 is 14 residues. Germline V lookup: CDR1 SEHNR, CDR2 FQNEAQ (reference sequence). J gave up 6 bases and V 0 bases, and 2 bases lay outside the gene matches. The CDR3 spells CASSLAGTAQPQHF. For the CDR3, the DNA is TGTGCCAGCAGCTTAGCCGGGACAGCTCAGCCCCAGCATTTT. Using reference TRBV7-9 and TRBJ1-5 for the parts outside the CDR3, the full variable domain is DTGVSQNPRHKITKRGQNVTFRCDPISEHNRLYWYRQTLGQGPEFLTYFQNEAQLEKSRLLSDRFSAERPKGSFSTLEIQRTEQGDSAMYLCASSLAGTAQPQHFGDGTRLSIL.

This CDR3 is CAATSGSEGGELFF. The CDR3 bases are TGCGCCGCGACTAGCGGGAGCGAGGGCGGGGAGCTGTTTTTT. The chain carries TRBV5-1 and TRBJ2-2; 12 nucleotides agree with TRBD2. This CDR3 contains 14 residues. After removal of 10 bases from V and 7 bases from J, the junction contained 8 bases not matched to a gene. The germline V gene has CDR1 SGHRS and CDR2 YFSETQ.

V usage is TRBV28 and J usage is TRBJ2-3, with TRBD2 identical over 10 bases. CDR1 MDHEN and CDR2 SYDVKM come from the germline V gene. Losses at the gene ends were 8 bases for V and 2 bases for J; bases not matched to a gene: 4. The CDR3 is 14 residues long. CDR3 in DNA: TGTGCCAGCCTACTAGCGGGAAACACAGATACGCAGTATTTT. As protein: CASLLAGNTDTQYF.

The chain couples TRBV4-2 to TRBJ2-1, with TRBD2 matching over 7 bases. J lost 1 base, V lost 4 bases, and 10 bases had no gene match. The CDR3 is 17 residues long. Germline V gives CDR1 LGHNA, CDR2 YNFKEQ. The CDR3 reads CASSLGRGRGSYNEQFF. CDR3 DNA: TGTGCCAGCAGCCTTGGGCGCGGGAGAGGGTCCTACAATGAGCAGTTCTTC.

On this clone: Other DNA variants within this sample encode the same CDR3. CDR3 sequence (DNA): TGTGCCAGCAGTTTGGGGACTAGCGGGAGCTACGAGCAGTACTTC. Its translation: CASSLGTSGSYEQYF. The chain combines TRBV28 with TRBJ2-7; 14 positions agree with TRBD2. The CDR3 has 15 residues. Germline V lookup: CDR1 MDHEN, CDR2 SYDVKM. The V segment lost 3 bases and the J segment 3 bases; nucleotides outside the gene matches: 1.

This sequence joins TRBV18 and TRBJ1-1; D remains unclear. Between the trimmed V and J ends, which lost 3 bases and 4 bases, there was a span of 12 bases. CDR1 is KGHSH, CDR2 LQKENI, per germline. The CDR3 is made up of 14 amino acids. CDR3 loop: CASSPWAPGTEAFF. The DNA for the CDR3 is TGTGCCAGCTCACCCTGGGCGCCCGGCACTGAAGCTTTCTTT. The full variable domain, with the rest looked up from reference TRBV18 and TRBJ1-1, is NAGVMQNPRHLVRRRGQEARLRCSPMKGHSHVYWYRQLPEEGLKFMVYLQKENIIDESGMPKERFSAEFPKEGPSILRIQQVVRGDSAAYFCASSPWAPGTEAFFGQGTRLTVV.

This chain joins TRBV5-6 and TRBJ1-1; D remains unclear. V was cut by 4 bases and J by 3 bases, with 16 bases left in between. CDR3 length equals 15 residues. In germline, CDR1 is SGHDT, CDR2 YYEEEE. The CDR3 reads CASSHYAVSYTEAFF. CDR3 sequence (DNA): TGTGCCAGCAGCCATTATGCCGTATCGTACACTGAAGCTTTCTTT.